The sequence of this TCR beta chain was determined in a study of T cell responses to AZD1222 COVID-19 vaccine. Study results and caveats: Clonal diversity was possibly underestimated, and the donors were mostly white British, with more females. Regions left unmutated in variants are reportedly the target of nearly half of spike-specific TCRs.

The repertoire was sequenced with immunoSEQ multiplex PCR; TCRdb's copy has only in-frame clones and lacks some. The sample yields roughly 170,000 clones, 85% to 95% seen once. Comments on this clone: The target antigen is unknown.

This CDR3 comprises 16 residues. Germline V lookup: CDR1 MNHEY, CDR2 SMNVEV (reference sequence). The chain is built from TRBV27 and TRBJ1-2, with a possible D match to TRBD1 (6 bases). The source material was peripheral blood, sampled 28 days after the second AZD1222 dose. The sequence was collected from an adult who received the AZD1222 COVID-19 vaccine. The CDR3 DNA reads TGTGCTTCGGGGATCGACAGGTCTCTAACGGGCTATGGCTACACCTTC. Translating gives CASGIDRSLTGYGYTF.